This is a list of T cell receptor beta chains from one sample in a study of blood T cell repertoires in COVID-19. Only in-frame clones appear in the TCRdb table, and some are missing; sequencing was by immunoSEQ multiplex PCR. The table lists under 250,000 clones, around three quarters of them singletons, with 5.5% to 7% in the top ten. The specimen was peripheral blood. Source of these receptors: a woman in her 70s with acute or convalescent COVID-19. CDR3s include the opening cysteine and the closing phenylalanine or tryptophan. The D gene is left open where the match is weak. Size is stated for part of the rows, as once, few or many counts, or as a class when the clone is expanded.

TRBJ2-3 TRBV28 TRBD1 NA TGTGCCAGCAGTGACATCGACAGGGGGCGCGGCACAGATACGCAGTATTTT CASSDIDRGRGTDTQYF
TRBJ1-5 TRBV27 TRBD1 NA TGTGCCAGCAGTTTATCAATAGGGGCAGGGGGCGATCAGCCCCAGCATTTT CASSLSIGAGGDQPQHF
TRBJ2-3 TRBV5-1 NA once TGCGCCAGCAGCTTGGACAGTTCTAGCACAGATACGCAGTATTTT CASSLDSSSTDTQYF
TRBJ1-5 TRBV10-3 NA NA TGTGCCATCAGTGAGTCCGGGGGGGGCCAAAGCAATCAGCCCCAGCATTTT CAISESGGGQSNQPQHF
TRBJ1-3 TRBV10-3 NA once TGTGCCATGAGGGATTCTGGAAACACCATATATTTT CAMRDSGNTIYF
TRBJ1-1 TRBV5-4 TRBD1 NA TGTGCCAGCAGTCAACAGGGGCGGGTTGAAGCTTTCTTT CASSQQGRVEAFF
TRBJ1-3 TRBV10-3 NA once TGTGCCATCAGTGCCCCGGGACACGACTCTGGAAACACCATATATTTT CAISAPGHDSGNTIYF
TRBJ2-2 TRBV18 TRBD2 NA TGTGCCAGCTCACCGCAACTAGCGGGAGCGAACACCGGGGAGCTGTTTTTT CASSPQLAGANTGELFF
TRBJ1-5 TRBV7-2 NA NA TGTGCCAGCAGCTTAGGGGCCAACCGCCAGCCCCAGCATTTT CASSLGANRQPQHF
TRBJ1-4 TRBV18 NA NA TGTGCCAGCTCACTCCAGGCTAATGAAAAACTGTTTTTT CASSLQANEKLFF
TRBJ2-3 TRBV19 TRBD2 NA TGTGCCAGTAGTATATGTCGAGCGGGAGTTTGTGCAGATACGCAGTATTTT CASSICRAGVCADTQYF
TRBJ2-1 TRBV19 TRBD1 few TGTGCCAGTAGTGGCTTTCGACAGGGGGCCGCCTACAATGAGCAGTTCTTC CASSGFRQGAAYNEQFF
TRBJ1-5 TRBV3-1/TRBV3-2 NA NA TGTGCCAGCAGCCAGGGGAGTTCAGGCAATCAGCCCCAGCATTTT CASSQGSSGNQPQHF
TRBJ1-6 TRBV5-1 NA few TGCGCCAGCAGCTTGGTGGGTTTAGGAGATTCACCCCTCCACTTT CASSLVGLGDSPLHF
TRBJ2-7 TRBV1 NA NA TGCACCAGCAGCCAACCTAGTTACTACGAGCAGTACTTC CTSSQPSYYEQYF
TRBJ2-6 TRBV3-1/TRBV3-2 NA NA TGTGCCAGCAGCAGAGCCAGGGGCTCTGGGGCCAACGTCCTGACTTTC CASSRARGSGANVLTF
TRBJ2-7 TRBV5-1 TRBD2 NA TGCGCCAGCAGCCCCACTAGCGGAAAATACGAGCAGTACTTC CASSPTSGKYEQYF
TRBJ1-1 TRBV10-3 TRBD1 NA TGTGCCATCTCATCAACCGGGACAGGGGGCTCCGAAGCTTTCTTT CAISSTGTGGSEAFF
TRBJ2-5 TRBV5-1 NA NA TGCGCCAGCAGCTTGGGGGCGGGAGAGACCCAGTACTTC CASSLGAGETQYF
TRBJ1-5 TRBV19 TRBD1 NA TGTGCCAGTTCCGGGACAGGGGATCAGCCCCAGCATTTT CASSGTGDQPQHF
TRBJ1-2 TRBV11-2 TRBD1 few TGTGCCAGCAGCCCTGTCAGGGGGCGGGTTGGCTACACCTTC CASSPVRGRVGYTF
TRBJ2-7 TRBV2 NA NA TGTGCCAGCAACCGGGGGGCTATCTCCTACGAGCAGTACTTC CASNRGAISYEQYF
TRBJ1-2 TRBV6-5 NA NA TGTGCCAGCAGTCCCCCCCGGGTCTATGGCTACACCTTC CASSPPRVYGYTF
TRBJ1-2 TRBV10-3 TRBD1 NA TGTGCCACTCAACAGGGGGCTGCTGGCTACACCTTC CATQQGAAGYTF
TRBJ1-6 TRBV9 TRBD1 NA TGTGCCAGCAGCGAGGGACAGTATAATTCACCCCTCCACTTT CASSEGQYNSPLHF
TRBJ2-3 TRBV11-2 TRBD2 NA TGTGCCAGCAGCTCTCGGACTAGTTCAGATACGCAGTATTTT CASSSRTSSDTQYF
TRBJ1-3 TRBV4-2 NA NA TGTGCCAGCAGCCCGACAGGCCTACCAGGAAACACCATATATTTT CASSPTGLPGNTIYF
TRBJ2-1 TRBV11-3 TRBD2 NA TGTGCCAGCAGCTTAGGGTGGACTAGCAGCTCCTACAATGAGCAGTTCTTC CASSLGWTSSSYNEQFF
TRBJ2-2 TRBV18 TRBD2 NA TGTGCCAGCTCAGTCGGACTAGAAAACACCGGGGAGCTGTTTTTT CASSVGLENTGELFF
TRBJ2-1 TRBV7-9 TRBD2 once TGTGCCAGCAGCGCCCCGGGACTAGCGGGAGGAGAGCAGTTCTTC CASSAPGLAGGEQFF
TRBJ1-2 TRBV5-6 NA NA TGTGCCAGCAGCTTGGTGGCCCAGGGAAGGTCAAACTATGGCTACACCTTC CASSLVAQGRSNYGYTF
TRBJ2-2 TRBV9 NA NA TGTGCCAGCAGCGTAGTTGAGAGGGTAACCGGGGAGCTGTTTTTT CASSVVERVTGELFF
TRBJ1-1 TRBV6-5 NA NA TGTGCCAGCAGTTACTCTCGGGGTCTGGGCACTGAAGCTTTCTTT CASSYSRGLGTEAFF
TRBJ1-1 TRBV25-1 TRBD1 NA TGTGCCAGCAGTGGCGACAGGGGGGGGAACACTGAAGCTTTCTTT CASSGDRGGNTEAFF
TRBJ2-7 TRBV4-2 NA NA TGTGCCAGCAGCCGGGGCCAAGGTCCCGACTCCTACGAGCAGTACTTC CASSRGQGPDSYEQYF
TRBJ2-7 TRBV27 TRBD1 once TGTGCCAGCAGTTTGGGACAGTTTCCCTACGAGCAGTACTTC CASSLGQFPYEQYF
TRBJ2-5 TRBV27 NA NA TGTGCCAGCAGTCAACAGGGTCCGGAGACCCAGTACTTC CASSQQGPETQYF
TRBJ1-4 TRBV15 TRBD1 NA TGTGCCACCAGCGGAAGAGACAGGGACGGCGACGAAAAACTGTTTTTT CATSGRDRDGDEKLFF
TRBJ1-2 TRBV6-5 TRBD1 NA TGTGCCAGCAGGATTTACACAGGGGGCCTGGACTACACCTTC CASRIYTGGLDYTF
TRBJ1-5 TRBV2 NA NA TGTGCCAGCAGTGATAACAGTCAGCCCCAGCATTTT CASSDNSQPQHF
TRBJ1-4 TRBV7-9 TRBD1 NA TGTGCCAGCAGCTTTTTGGGGACAGCCGGATGGGAAAAACTGTTTTTT CASSFLGTAGWEKLFF
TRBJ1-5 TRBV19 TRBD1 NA TGTGCCAGTAGTATGCGGGGACAGGAGGATCAGCCCCAGCATTTT CASSMRGQEDQPQHF
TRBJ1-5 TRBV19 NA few TGTGCCAGTAGGCAGGCAGGTAATCAGCCCCAGCATTTT CASRQAGNQPQHF
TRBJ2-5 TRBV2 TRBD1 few TGTGCCAGCAGAGTTACAGGGGGGGAGACCCAGTACTTC CASRVTGGETQYF
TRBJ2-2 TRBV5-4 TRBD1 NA TGTGCCAGCAGCACGGGACAGGGGATCACCGGGGAGCTGTTTTTT CASSTGQGITGELFF
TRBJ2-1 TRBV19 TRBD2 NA TGTGCCAGTAGTTCACCAAGGGGCGGGAGCTACAATGAGCAGTTCTTC CASSSPRGGSYNEQFF
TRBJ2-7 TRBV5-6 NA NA TGTGCCAGCAGCACCTCGAACGGCGGGCAGTACTTC CASSTSNGGQYF
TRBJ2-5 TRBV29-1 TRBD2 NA TGCAGCGGACGGACTAGCGGGGGGCGGGCCCAGTACTTC CSGRTSGGRAQYF
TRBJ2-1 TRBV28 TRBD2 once TGTGCCAGCAGTTCTATAGCGGGAGGGGTTCGGAATGAGCAGTTCTTC CASSSIAGGVRNEQFF
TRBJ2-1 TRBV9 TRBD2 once TGTGCCAGCAGCGTAGACACTAGCGGGAGGCGCAGCTCCTACAATGAGCAGTTCTTC CASSVDTSGRRSSYNEQFF
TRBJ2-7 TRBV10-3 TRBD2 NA TGTGCCATCGGGACTAGCGGGAGTTTTGACGAGCAGTACTTC CAIGTSGSFDEQYF
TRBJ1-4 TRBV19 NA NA TGTGCCAGTGGACAGTCTAGTGCAACTAATGAAAAACTGTTTTTT CASGQSSATNEKLFF
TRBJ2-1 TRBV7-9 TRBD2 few TGTGCCAGCAGCCGAGGCGGACTAGAGAGCTACAATGAGCAGTTCTTC CASSRGGLESYNEQFF